This T cell receptor beta chain was found in a study of T-cell memory formation after mild COVID-19 (dated by TCRdb to 2020 to 2022). Background for the entire study: Most TCR sequence clusters were specific to one of the two donors. Longitudinal TCRalpha and TCRbeta repertoire sequencing tracked T-cell clones expanding and contracting after mild COVID-19 in a couple of donors. The cohort comprised two young, previously healthy adult volunteers, one female and one male.

Ficoll-Paque density gradient centrifugation was the method used to isolate PBMCs. Of note for this clonotype: Its antigen remains unidentified. No per-base quality is available; no much larger clone lies one base away.

The paper's findings and limits, for the study overall: Only two mild cases were covered in the study, and larger cohorts including severe cases with pre-infection samples were considered necessary. Contracting CD4+ clones were located mainly in the CM and EM memory subsets, whereas CD8+ clones were found to be enriched in EMRA. Some responding clones were found in pre-infection memory, which suggests that pre-existing cross-reactive memory T cells took part in the SARS-CoV-2 response. The second-wave clones that peaked on day 37 were not confirmed to be SARS-CoV-2 specific. From day 15 to 85, contracting clones showed balanced CD4/CD8 phenotypes, whereas a second wave of clones that expanded from day 15 to 37 leaned towards CD4+.

Instrument on record: Illumina NovaSeq 6000. TCRalpha and TCRbeta cDNA libraries were built by 5'RACE with constant-segment primers, adding sample barcodes and unique molecular identifiers. RNA was extracted from every sample with Trizol reagent. Library amplification was performed in two PCR steps, and a second sample barcode and Illumina TruSeq adapters were introduced in the second step. The libraries were sequenced on an Illumina NovaSeq using 2 x 150 bp paired-end reads. Processing in the source paper ran as follows. The reads were demultiplexed and collapsed into UMI-guided consensus sequences using migec v1.2.7. With mixcr v2.1.11, UMI consensuses were aligned to TRA and TRB V and J templates and assembled into clonotypes. A clonotype was counted as expanded or contracted only if both edgeR and NoisET called the change significant, with noise models trained on biological replicates. edgeR calls used a false discovery rate-adjusted p below 0.01 and a log2 fold-change threshold of 1. PCA with hierarchical clustering of max-normalized trajectories of the 1000 most abundant clonotypes was used as exploratory dynamics analysis. Separately sequenced CD4+ and CD8+ repertoires were used to assign the CD4 or CD8 phenotype of responding clones. TCRdb reworked the public reads: Q25 trimming with fastp, MiXCR clone assembly, productive beta chains retained. Rows are unified per CDR3 protein, each entry keeping the most common DNA and genes. Clone size and V and J calls follow TCRdb, not the original study. The sample table records about 320,000 distinct CDR3 sequences; more than 13% of these occur just once. The ten largest clones represent roughly 23% of the sample.

The TCR comes from a man younger than 30 who had mild COVID-19 (a few samples of this study predate the infection). The sample titles of this study are shuffled in the database, so cell type and time point are left out; the donor was told from shared clones. The specimen was PBMCs or a T cell subset sorted from them (not recorded which).

Here is the DNA: TGCAGTGCTTTTAGCGGGGGGGGATCCGAGCAGTACTTC. It codes for CSAFSGGGSEQYF. The V gene is TRBV20-1 and the J gene is TRBJ2-7; TRBD2 fits 11 bases in the junction. The CDR3 covers 13 residues, taking in both the cysteine and the phenylalanine. This entry keeps only the CDR3 DNA: 39 bases, framed from base 1. Trimmed from V: 5 bases; trimmed from J: 6 bases; junction bases lacking a gene match: 6. CDR1 and CDR2 are drawn from the germline V gene (reference sequence): DFQATT, SNEGSKA.